This T cell receptor beta chain was observed in a study of T cell repertoires in cytomegalovirus infection. Overall study context: CMV infection together with matching HLA type was indicated by public TCR beta signatures. Study-level results: HLA-C-restricted TCR beta clonotypes specific for CMV led the ex vivo response.

The CDR3 is 15 amino acids. J gave up 6 bases and V 6 bases, and 11 bases lay outside the gene matches. Each CDR3 protein is one row after TCRdb ran MiXCR on the reads. Of about 470,000 distinct CDR3 sequences listed, under 55% are singletons. This clonotype was observed a handful of times. Its target is not known. The rearrangement uses TRBV12-3 or TRBV12-4 and TRBJ2-3, with 8 bases identical to TRBD2. This receptor was identified in a human donor in good health (CMV status not recorded). Some clones in this sample may be carry-over from other donors' samples. The starting material was cultured PBMCs, obtained from culture after CMV antigen stimulation. The chain's CDR3 is CASSWAGGGGDTQYF. DNA of the CDR3: TGTGCCAGCAGCTGGGCCGGGGGGGGCGGGGATACGCAGTATTTT.